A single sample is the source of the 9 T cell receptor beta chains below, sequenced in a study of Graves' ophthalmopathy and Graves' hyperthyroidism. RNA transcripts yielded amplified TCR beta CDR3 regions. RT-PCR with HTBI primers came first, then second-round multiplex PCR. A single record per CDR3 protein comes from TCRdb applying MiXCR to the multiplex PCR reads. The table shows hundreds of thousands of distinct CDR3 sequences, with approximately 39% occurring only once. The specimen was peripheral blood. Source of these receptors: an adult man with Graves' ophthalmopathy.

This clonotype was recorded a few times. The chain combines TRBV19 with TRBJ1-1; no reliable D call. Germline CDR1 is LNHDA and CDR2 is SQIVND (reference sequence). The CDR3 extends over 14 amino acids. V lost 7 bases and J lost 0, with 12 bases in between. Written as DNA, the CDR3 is TGTGCCAGTAATGCGGACGGACTGAACACTGAAGCTTTCTTT. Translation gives CASNADGLNTEAFF. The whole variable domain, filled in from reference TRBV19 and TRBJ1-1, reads DGGITQSPKYLFRKEGQNVTLSCEQNLNHDAMYWYRQDPGQGLRLIYYSQIVNDFQKGDIAEGYSVSREKKESFPLTVTSAQKNPTAFYLCASNADGLNTEAFFGQGTRLTVV.

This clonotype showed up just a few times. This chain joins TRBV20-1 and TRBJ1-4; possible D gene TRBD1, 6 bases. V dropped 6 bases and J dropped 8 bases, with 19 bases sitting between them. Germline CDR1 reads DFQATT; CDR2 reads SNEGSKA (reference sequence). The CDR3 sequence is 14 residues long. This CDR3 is CSAEGGEGREKLFF. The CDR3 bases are TGCAGTGCAGAGGGGGGGGAGGGACGAGAAAAACTGTTTTTT.

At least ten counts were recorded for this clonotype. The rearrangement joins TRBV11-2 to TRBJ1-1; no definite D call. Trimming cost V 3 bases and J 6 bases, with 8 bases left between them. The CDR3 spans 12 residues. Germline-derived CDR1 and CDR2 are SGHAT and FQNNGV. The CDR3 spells CASSLGRAEAFF. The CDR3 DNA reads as TGTGCCAGCAGCTTGGGGAGAGCTGAAGCTTTCTTT.

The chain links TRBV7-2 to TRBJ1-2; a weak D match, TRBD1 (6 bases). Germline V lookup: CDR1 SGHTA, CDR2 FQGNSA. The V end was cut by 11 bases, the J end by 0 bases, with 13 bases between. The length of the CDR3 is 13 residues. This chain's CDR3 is CAWSTGSNYGYTF. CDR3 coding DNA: TGTGCCTGGAGTACAGGGTCTAACTATGGCTACACCTTC.

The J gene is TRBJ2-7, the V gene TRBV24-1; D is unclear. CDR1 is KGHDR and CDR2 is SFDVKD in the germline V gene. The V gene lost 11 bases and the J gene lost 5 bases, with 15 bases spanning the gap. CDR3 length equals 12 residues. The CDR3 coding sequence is TGTGCCAGCAGCGTCGGGCAGGACGAGCAGTACTTC. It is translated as CASSVGQDEQYF.

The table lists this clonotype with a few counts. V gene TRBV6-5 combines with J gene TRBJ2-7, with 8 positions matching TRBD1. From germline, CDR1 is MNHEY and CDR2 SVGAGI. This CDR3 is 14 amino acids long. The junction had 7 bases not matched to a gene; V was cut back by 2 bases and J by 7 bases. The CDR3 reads CASSYVSGGGEQYF. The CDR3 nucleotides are TGTGCCAGCAGTTACGTCTCAGGGGGCGGGGAGCAGTACTTC.

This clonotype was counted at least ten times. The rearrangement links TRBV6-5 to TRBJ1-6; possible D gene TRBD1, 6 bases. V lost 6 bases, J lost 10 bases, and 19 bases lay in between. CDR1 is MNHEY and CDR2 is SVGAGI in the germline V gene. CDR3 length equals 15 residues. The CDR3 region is CASSQDRMGRSPLHF. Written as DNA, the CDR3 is TGTGCCAGCAGCCAAGACAGGATGGGACGGTCACCCCTCCACTTT.

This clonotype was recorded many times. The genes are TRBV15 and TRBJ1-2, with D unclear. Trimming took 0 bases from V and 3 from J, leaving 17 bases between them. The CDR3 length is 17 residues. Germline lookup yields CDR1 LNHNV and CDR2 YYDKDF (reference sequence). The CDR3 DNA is TGTGCCACCAGCAGAGATTCTAGCGCGGTCTCGGACTATGGCTACACCTTC. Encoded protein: CATSRDSSAVSDYGYTF.

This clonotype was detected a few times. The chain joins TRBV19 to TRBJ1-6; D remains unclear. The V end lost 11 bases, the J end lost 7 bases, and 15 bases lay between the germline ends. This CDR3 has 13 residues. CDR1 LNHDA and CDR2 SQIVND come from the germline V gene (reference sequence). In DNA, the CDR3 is TGTGCCTGGAAGGAGGGCCCGAATTCACCCCTCCACTTT. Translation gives CAWKEGPNSPLHF.